A selection of T cell receptor beta chains follows, all from one sample in a study of T cell responses to AZD1222 COVID-19 vaccine. The table came from immunoSEQ multiplex PCR; TCRdb's copy has only in-frame clones and leaves some out. The sample includes about 27,000 clones, 92% of them seen just once. Source: peripheral blood, taken 28 days after the second AZD1222 dose. The receptors derive from an adult who received the AZD1222 COVID-19 vaccine. The CDR3 runs from the conserved cysteine through the conserved F or W. D genes are given only for firm matches. Size is stated for part of the rows, as once, few or many counts, or as a class when the clone is expanded.

j_call clone_size d_call v_call cdr3_length cdr3_aa cdr3_nt
TRBJ1-1 NA NA TRBV19 11 CASTENTEAFF TGTGCCAGTACAGAGAACACTGAAGCTTTCTTT
TRBJ2-7 NA NA TRBV12-3/TRBV12-4 12 CASSFGRYEQYF TGTGCCAGCAGTTTTGGGCGCTACGAGCAGTACTTC
TRBJ2-1 NA TRBD2 TRBV7-2 16 CASSFSSSGSYNEQFF TGTGCCAGCAGTTTCTCCTCTAGCGGCTCCTACAATGAGCAGTTCTTC
TRBJ2-6 few NA TRBV7-2 13 CASSFFGANVLTF TGTGCCAGCAGCTTCTTTGGGGCCAACGTCCTGACTTTC
TRBJ2-3 NA TRBD2 TRBV19 16 CASSSSLAGELDTQYF TGTGCCAGTAGTTCCTCACTAGCGGGAGAGCTGGATACGCAGTATTTT
TRBJ1-2 NA TRBD1 TRBV5-1 15 CASATGGETNYGYTF TGCGCCAGCGCGACAGGGGGGGAAACTAACTATGGCTACACCTTC
TRBJ1-2 NA NA TRBV28 11 CASSLTAGYTF TGTGCCAGCAGTTTAACCGCTGGCTACACCTTC
TRBJ2-7 NA NA TRBV5-1 15 CASSPTSDGIYEQYF TGCGCCAGCAGCCCCACTTCGGACGGAATTTACGAGCAGTACTTC
TRBJ2-1 NA NA TRBV7-9 11 CASSSQREQFF TGTGCCAGCAGCTCCCAGCGAGAGCAGTTCTTC
TRBJ1-5 few NA TRBV2 12 CASSERGWPQHF TGTGCCAGCAGTGAGAGGGGGTGGCCCCAGCATTTT
TRBJ1-1 NA NA TRBV6-1 14 CASTYGGMNTEAFF TGTGCCAGCACCTACGGGGGCATGAACACTGAAGCTTTCTTT
TRBJ1-6 NA NA TRBV7-2 14 CASSFNYYNSPLHF TGTGCCAGCAGCTTTAATTATTATAATTCACCCCTCCACTTT
TRBJ2-7 NA NA TRBV28 16 CASSFVTRDRTYEQYF TGTGCCAGCAGTTTCGTCACCCGAGACAGAACCTACGAGCAGTACTTC
TRBJ1-6 NA TRBD1 TRBV4-3 15 CASSVRQGNNSPLHF TGCGCCAGCAGCGTCAGACAGGGGAATAATTCACCCCTCCACTTT
TRBJ2-6 NA NA TRBV28 16 CASSLDRISGANVLTF TGTGCCAGCAGTTTAGACAGGATCTCTGGGGCCAACGTCCTGACTTTC
TRBJ2-5 NA NA TRBV12-3/TRBV12-4 12 CASSFSLETQYF TGTGCCAGCAGTTTTAGTCTAGAGACCCAGTACTTC
TRBJ1-1 once TRBD1 TRBV7-2 13 CASSGQGGSEAFF TGTGCCAGCAGCGGACAGGGTGGGTCTGAAGCTTTCTTT
TRBJ2-5 NA NA TRBV7-3 15 CASSLQQGPGETQYF TGTGCCAGCAGCTTACAGCAGGGCCCCGGGGAGACCCAGTACTTC
TRBJ2-5 NA NA TRBV18 16 CASSSTGRGGQETQYF TGTGCCAGCTCATCAACAGGGAGAGGGGGCCAAGAGACCCAGTACTTC
TRBJ1-4 once NA TRBV19 15 CASTGLGQGGEKLFF TGTGCCAGCACGGGGCTTGGGCAGGGTGGAGAAAAACTGTTTTTT
TRBJ2-5 NA NA TRBV6-5 13 CASSRVYKETQYF TGTGCCAGCAGTCGAGTCTATAAAGAGACCCAGTACTTC
TRBJ2-3 NA TRBD2 TRBV27 17 CASSFRPTSGYTDTQYF TGTGCCAGCAGTTTCCGCCCCACTAGCGGATACACAGATACGCAGTATTTT
TRBJ1-1 once NA TRBV18 15 CASSPPGRLDTEAFF TGTGCCAGCTCACCACCGGGGCGTCTCGACACTGAAGCTTTCTTT
TRBJ2-5 NA TRBD1 TRBV18 19 CASSPLQGARSRGQETQYF TGTGCCAGCTCACCGCTGCAGGGGGCCCGGTCTAGGGGCCAAGAGACCCAGTACTTC
TRBJ1-4 NA NA TRBV3-1/TRBV3-2 14 CASSLGSLKEKLFF TGTGCCAGCAGCCTCGGGTCCCTTAAAGAAAAACTGTTTTTT
TRBJ2-2 few NA TRBV28 12 CASSSLNGELFF TGTGCCAGCAGTTCCTTGAACGGGGAGCTGTTTTTT
TRBJ2-1 few NA TRBV27 17 CASSPLPVFSGVHEQFF TGTGCCAGCAGCCCCCTCCCCGTTTTTTCGGGAGTCCATGAGCAGTTCTTC
TRBJ1-2 few NA TRBV29-1 12 CSVEKGLTGYTF TGCAGCGTTGAGAAGGGTCTTACTGGCTACACCTTC
TRBJ2-4 NA NA TRBV28 13 CASSRVAKNIQYF TGTGCCAGCAGCCGGGTTGCCAAAAACATTCAGTACTTC
TRBJ1-5 NA NA TRBV24-1 16 CATSDLNGPSNQPQHF TGTGCCACCAGTGATTTGAACGGACCTAGCAATCAGCCCCAGCATTTT
TRBJ1-1 few NA TRBV9 15 CASSVAGKGYTEAFF TGTGCCAGCAGCGTAGCGGGGAAGGGGTACACTGAAGCTTTCTTT
TRBJ2-3 NA NA TRBV7-3 14 CASSLQDLTDTQYF TGTGCCAGCAGCTTACAAGATTTGACAGATACGCAGTATTTT
TRBJ2-7 NA NA TRBV5-6 12 CASSWSSYEQYF TGTGCCAGCAGCTGGAGCTCCTACGAGCAGTACTTC
TRBJ2-1 few NA TRBV19 13 CASMEGGKNEQFF TGTGCCAGTATGGAGGGGGGGAAGAATGAGCAGTTCTTC
TRBJ2-1 NA NA TRBV6-2/TRBV6-3 13 CASSYMRVDEQFF TGTGCCAGCAGTTACATGAGGGTGGATGAGCAGTTCTTC
TRBJ1-2 NA TRBD1 TRBV6-6 14 CASSYSRQGNGYTF TGTGCCAGCAGTTACTCGAGACAGGGGAATGGCTACACCTTC
TRBJ2-2 NA NA TRBV12-3/TRBV12-4 12 CASSPRTGELFF TGTGCCAGCAGTCCACGGACCGGGGAGCTGTTTTTT
TRBJ1-1 NA TRBD1 TRBV28 14 CASSLHTGQREAFF TGTGCCAGCAGTTTACATACGGGACAGCGAGAAGCTTTCTTT
TRBJ1-1 NA NA TRBV6-5 11 CASSYLSEAFF TGTGCCAGCAGTTATCTCTCTGAAGCTTTCTTT
TRBJ1-5 NA NA TRBV20-1 11 CSAGGREPQHF TGCAGTGCTGGGGGAAGGGAGCCCCAGCATTTT
TRBJ2-3 NA TRBD2 TRBV18 15 CASSPRAGGTDTQYF TGTGCCAGCTCACCACGGGCGGGAGGCACAGATACGCAGTATTTT
TRBJ2-7 NA TRBD1 TRBV9 16 CASSISGGQEGYEQYF TGTGCCAGCAGCATAAGTGGGGGACAGGAGGGCTACGAGCAGTACTTC
TRBJ1-5 NA NA TRBV4-1 16 CASSQDLSQGNQPQHF TGCGCCAGCAGCCAAGATCTGAGTCAGGGCAACCAGCCCCAGCATTTT
TRBJ1-2 NA NA TRBV9 13 CASSVEQDHGYTF TGTGCCAGCAGCGTAGAACAGGACCATGGCTACACCTTC
TRBJ2-5 NA NA TRBV5-4 15 CASSFGGQGKETQYF TGTGCCAGCAGTTTTGGGGGGCAGGGGAAAGAGACCCAGTACTTC
TRBJ2-7 NA TRBD1 TRBV3-1/TRBV3-2 18 CASSRLGRRGTGRDEQYF TGTGCCAGCAGCCGGCTGGGCCGAAGGGGGACAGGGAGGGACGAGCAGTACTTC
TRBJ1-2 NA TRBD1 TRBV18 13 CASSPGGDYGYTF TGTGCCAGCTCGCCAGGGGGCGACTATGGCTACACCTTC
TRBJ1-2 NA NA TRBV27 14 CASMPRGRGYGYTF TGTGCCAGCATGCCTCGGGGCCGAGGGTATGGCTACACCTTC
TRBJ2-1 NA TRBD2 TRBV18 17 CASSRTGTSGRYNEQFF TGTGCCAGCTCACGTACCGGGACTAGCGGTCGATACAATGAGCAGTTCTTC
TRBJ1-5 NA NA TRBV30 14 CAWSPGHGNQPQHF TGTGCCTGGAGTCCCGGACATGGCAATCAGCCCCAGCATTTT
TRBJ2-3 NA NA TRBV18 13 CASSPMGTDTQYF TGTGCCAGCTCACCGATGGGCACAGATACGCAGTATTTT